The T cell receptor (beta chain) described here comes from a study of T cell responses to AZD1222 COVID-19 vaccine. Looked up from germline, CDR1 is LNHDA and CDR2 is SQIVND (reference sequence). The CDR3 length is 16 residues. V shed 3 bases and J shed 5 bases, with 17 bases lying between them. The assay was immunoSEQ multiplex PCR, and TCRdb's table has in-frame clones only and misses some. This sample yields some 150,000 clones, of which approximately 90% are seen a single time; 1.5% to 2% belongs to the top ten. The material was peripheral blood, obtained on day 0 of AZD1222 vaccination. This clonotype originated in an adult in good health. J is TRBJ1-5 and V is TRBV19; D may be TRBD1 (6 bases). The CDR3 bases are TGTGCCAGTAGTATGGGGGCAGGGACCGGTGATCAGCCCCAGCATTTT. It specifies CASSMGAGTGDQPQHF.